The clone carrying this T cell receptor (beta chain) was seen repeatedly, ten times or more. Its antigen is unknown. Between the trimmed V and J ends, which lost 0 bases and 3 bases, there was a span of 8 bases. Germline CDR1 SGHTA, CDR2 FQGNSA. This CDR3 is built from 14 residues. This sample was taken from a study of T cell repertoires in cytomegalovirus infection. In the study overall: CMV infection together with matching HLA type was indicated by public TCR beta signatures. Study-wide findings and caveats: Based on cumulative public TCR beta family frequency, carriers of CMV plus the relevant HLA were identified.

TCRdb called the reads again in MiXCR, with one record for every CDR3 protein. The table lists roughly 150,000 distinct CDR3 sequences, around 20% of them singletons. The clonotype originates from a human donor in good health (CMV status not recorded). Some clones in this sample may be carry-over from other donors' samples. This chain links TRBV7-2 with TRBJ1-2; no reliable D call. The sequenced sample consisted of PBMCs. CDR3 loop: CASSLAFGDYGYTF. In nucleotides, the CDR3 is TGTGCCAGCAGCTTAGCTTTCGGGGACTATGGCTACACCTTC.